This passage covers 15 T cell receptor beta chains from one sample sequenced in a study of OX40 agonist ivuxolimab in advanced cancers. Generated by immunoSEQ multiplex PCR, the TCRdb table keeps only in-frame clones and is missing some. The sample has under 70,000 clones, around 89% seen once. This specimen was CD4+ or CD8+ T cells sorted from blood, taken in a trial of the OX40 agonist ivuxolimab. The source is an adult with an advanced solid tumor such as melanoma, head and neck, liver or kidney cancer.

The rearrangement links TRBV5-6 to TRBJ2-2; 12 nucleotides line up with TRBD2. Per germline, CDR1 SGHDT and CDR2 YYEEEE. The CDR3 is 17 amino acids. V trimming: 1 base; J trimming: 4 bases; junction bases outside the gene matches: 5. CDR3 amino acids: CASSLKTSGSGTGELFF. Here the CDR3 DNA reads TGTGCCAGCAGCTTGAAGACTAGCGGGAGTGGCACCGGGGAGCTGTTTTTT.

CDR3 residues: CASSETGNSPLHF. CDR3 bases: TGTGCCAGCTCGGAGACAGGGAATTCACCCCTCCACTTT. The gene calls are TRBV6-4 and TRBJ1-6, with 7 bases identical to TRBD1. The CDR3 runs 13 residues. The V segment lost 8 bases and the J segment 7 bases; nucleotides outside the gene matches: 5. Germline CDR1 is MRHNA and CDR2 is SNTAGT.

This clone was detected only once. This chain connects TRBV5-6 to TRBJ1-4; a possible D gene is TRBD1 (5 bases). The CDR3 loop spans 15 amino acids. Trimming took 3 bases from V and 4 from J, leaving 13 bases between them. CDR1 SGHDT and CDR2 YYEEEE come from the germline V gene. CDR3 region: CASSSTGSYNEKLFF. The CDR3 DNA sequence: TGTGCCAGCAGCTCTACAGGCTCCTATAATGAAAAACTGTTTTTT.

This sequence joins TRBV29-1 and TRBJ2-5; a weak D match, TRBD2 (5 bases). The CDR3 covers 14 residues. Trimming removed 5 bases from V and 1 base from J, with 14 bases in between. The germline V gene encodes CDR1 SQVTM and CDR2 ANQGSEA. The CDR3 protein is CSVPTRGLQETQYF. The CDR3 DNA is TGCAGCGTTCCTACACGGGGTCTCCAAGAGACCCAGTACTTC.

CDR3 bases: TGTGCCAGCAGCTTAGCAGGGACCAATCAGCCCCAGCATTTT. This translates into CASSLAGTNQPQHF. The gene calls are TRBV7-6 and TRBJ1-5, with a tentative D call TRBD1 (5 bases). CDR1 and CDR2 from the germline V gene are SGHVS and FNYEAQ. V was cut by 0 bases and J by 3 bases, with 6 bases left in between. The CDR3 has 14 residues.

This clone occurred once. The J gene is TRBJ1-6, the V gene TRBV30, with TRBD1 identical over 8 bases. Germline V gives CDR1 GTSNPN, CDR2 SVGIG (reference sequence). J gave up 5 bases and V 7 bases, and 4 bases lay outside the gene matches. CDR3 length equals 13 residues. CDR3: CASETGDNSPLHF. The CDR3 bases are TGTGCCTCTGAGACAGGGGATAATTCACCCCTCCACTTT.

The chain has TRBV19 and TRBJ2-7; D gene unclear. V lost 4 bases and J 3 bases, leaving 16 bases between the germline ends. Germline assignment: CDR1 LNHDA and CDR2 SQIVND (reference sequence). The CDR3 length is 15 residues. The CDR3 region is CASSKLVAGSYEQYF. The CDR3 DNA is TGTGCCAGTAGTAAACTGGTGGCAGGCAGCTACGAGCAGTACTTC.

This clone has more than one count but fewer than ten. This sequence joins TRBV29-1 and TRBJ1-1, with D maybe TRBD1 (5 bases). CDR3 length: 12 amino acids. Germline CDR1 is SQVTM and CDR2 is ANQGSEA. The V gene lost 5 bases and the J gene lost 5 bases, with 12 bases spanning the gap. The CDR3 region has the DNA TGCAGCGTTCGACGGGACGGGACTGAAGCTTTCTTT. Amino acids: CSVRRDGTEAFF.

The chain has TRBV10-1 and TRBJ1-4; 9 nucleotides match TRBD1. The CDR3 contains 15 residues. V dropped 0 bases and J dropped 5; count of bases not matched to a gene: 1. Germline V CDR1 and CDR2: WNHNN, SYGVQD (reference sequence). CDR3 sequence (DNA): TGCGCCAGCAGTGAGTCCGGGACAGGGAATGAAAAACTGTTTTTT. Protein product: CASSESGTGNEKLFF.

This chain uses TRBV6-5 with TRBJ2-2; 9 bases map to TRBD2. The V segment lost 4 bases and the J segment 3 bases; nucleotides outside the gene matches: 6. Germline V gives CDR1 MNHEY, CDR2 SVGAGI. The CDR3 runs 16 residues. The CDR3 loop reads CASSSAGTSHTGELFF. In DNA, the CDR3 is TGTGCCAGCAGTTCTGCCGGGACTAGCCACACCGGGGAGCTGTTTTTT.

V usage is TRBV7-8 and J usage is TRBJ1-2; 9 bases are a match to TRBD1. Germline assignment: CDR1 SGHVS and CDR2 FQNEAQ. The trim removed 5 bases at V and 5 bases at J, leaving 12 bases unmatched. The CDR3 spans 16 residues. For the CDR3, the DNA is TGTGCCAGCAGCCTATACCGGGACAGGGTAGATTATGGCTACACCTTC. Encoded protein: CASSLYRDRVDYGYTF.

The CDR3 DNA is TGTGCCTGGAGGGGGGGGCGGGGGGGGTACGAGCAGTACTTC. As protein: CAWRGGRGGYEQYF. The chain uses TRBV30 and TRBJ2-7, with TRBD2 identical over 9 bases. CDR1 and CDR2 from the germline V gene are GTSNPN and SVGIG (reference sequence). This CDR3 region has 14 residues. After removal of 3 bases from V and 4 bases from J, the junction contained 7 bases not matched to a gene.

This chain links TRBV7-2 with TRBJ2-7; 8 bases line up with TRBD2. The V and J ends lost 4 bases and 2 bases, in that order; junction bases with no gene match: 7. Germline lookup yields CDR1 SGHTA and CDR2 FQGNSA. The CDR3 has 15 residues. The CDR3 is CASSSRRGGTYEQYF. The CDR3 DNA is TGTGCCAGCAGCTCCCGACGGGGGGGAACCTACGAGCAGTACTTC. Full variable domain (rest looked up from reference TRBV7-2 and TRBJ2-7): GAGVSQSPSNKVTEKGKDVELRCDPISGHTALYWYRQSLGQGLEFLIYFQGNSAPDKSGLPSDRFSAERTGGSVSTLTIQRTQQEDSAVYLCASSSRRGGTYEQYFGPGTRLTVT.

The rearrangement links TRBV5-8 to TRBJ2-1; 9 nucleotides agree with TRBD2. The ends lost 4 bases at V and 7 bases at J; junction bases unmatched: 15. The V gene's germline CDR1 is SGHTS and CDR2 YDEGEE. The length of the CDR3 is 17 residues. The CDR3 spells CASSPPDSAGGENEQFF. The CDR3 region has the DNA TGTGCCAGCAGCCCCCCGGACTCGGCGGGGGGGGAAAATGAGCAGTTCTTC. Combining the CDR3 with reference TRBV5-8 and TRBJ2-1 gives the whole variable domain EAGVTQSPTHLIKTRGQQATLRCSPISGHTSVYWYQQALGLGLQFLLWYDEGEERNRGNFPPRFSGRQFPNYSSELNVNALELEDSALYLCASSPPDSAGGENEQFFGPGTRLTVL.

This clone was counted only a few times. The gene calls are TRBV7-9 and TRBJ2-5; 9 bases are a match to TRBD1. The CDR3 has 17 residues. Per the germline V gene, CDR1 is SEHNR and CDR2 is FQNEAQ (reference sequence). Trimming took 5 bases from V and 5 from J; bases not matched to a gene: 15. CDR3 amino acids: CASSPHPGQGDWETQYF. The CDR3 nucleotides are TGTGCCAGCAGCCCCCACCCGGGACAGGGAGATTGGGAGACCCAGTACTTC.